The next 28 T cell receptor beta chains were all read from a single sample in a study of blood T cells in healthy people across ages. The use of a sample-barcoded 5' primer and a J-beta primer mix characterized a second PCR of 7 to 11 cycles. TCRdb re-called the 5' RACE reads through MiXCR, storing one row per CDR3 protein. The sample has under 750,000 distinct CDR3 sequences, roughly 48% seen once. The sample taken for sequencing was blood. These receptors originate from a man older than 75 in good health.

J is TRBJ1-1 and V is TRBV20-1, with 7 bases aligning to TRBD1. With 5 bases clipped from V and 4 bases from J, the junction kept 7 bases outside the gene matches. Per germline, CDR1 DFQATT and CDR2 SNEGSKA (reference sequence). CDR3 size: 13 residues. CDR3 in DNA: TGCAGTGCTGACCCCAGGGGGGCCACTGAAGCTTTCTTT. Translating it yields CSADPRGATEAFF.

The rearrangement links TRBV14 to TRBJ2-1, with no clear D. CDR3 length: 14 amino acids. Looked up from germline, CDR1 is SGHDN and CDR2 is FVKESK. Trimming left V 2 bases short and J 4 bases short, with 9 bases between. Here the CDR3 DNA reads TGTGCCAGCAGCCAATCGGGTAGATACAATGAGCAGTTCTTC. It specifies CASSQSGRYNEQFF.

The chain uses TRBV7-2 and TRBJ2-5; 7 positions agree with TRBD2. V lost 1 base and J lost 5; bases outside the gene matches: 7. The CDR3 consists of 15 residues. Germline CDR1 is SGHTA and CDR2 is FQGNSA. The CDR3 DNA reads as TGTGCCAGCAGCTTAGGGGGAGGGACGTGGGAGACCCAGTACTTC. Its protein product is CASSLGGGTWETQYF.

This clonotype was observed at least ten times. The chain uses TRBV7-3 and TRBJ2-3; 10 bases fit TRBD2. Germline lookup yields CDR1 SGHTA and CDR2 FQGTGA. Trimming removed 5 bases from V and 4 bases from J; junction bases left unmatched: 3. There are 14 residues in the CDR3. This chain's CDR3 is CASSPGTSADTQYF. CDR3 nucleotide sequence: TGTGCCAGCAGCCCGGGGACTAGCGCAGATACGCAGTATTTT.

On this clonotype: A much larger clone differs by one base, so this may be a read error. The chain employs TRBV6-5 and TRBJ2-6, with D possibly TRBD1 on 5 matching bases. The CDR3 runs to 12 residues. Germline assignment: CDR1 MNHEY and CDR2 SVGAGI. This chain's CDR3 is CTSKGGANVLTF. Here the CDR3 DNA reads TGTACCAGCAAGGGGGGGGCCAACGTCCTGACTTTC.

This clonotype was observed a few times. V is TRBV7-2 and J is TRBJ2-5; D assignment may be TRBD1 or TRBD2 (5 bases each). Between the trimmed V and J ends, which lost 10 bases and 7 bases, there was a span of 19 bases. The CDR3 length is 13 residues. Germline V gene data show CDR1 as SGHTA and CDR2 as FQGNSA. The DNA for the CDR3 is TGTGCCACCGGGACCGGTCCGAAAGGGACCCAGTACTTC. Translating gives CATGTGPKGTQYF.

This chain joins TRBV29-1 and TRBJ2-3; D not certain. The V gene lost 5 bases and the J gene lost 2 bases, with 8 bases spanning the gap. CDR1 is SQVTM, CDR2 ANQGSEA, per germline. CDR3 length: 12 residues. The CDR3 loop reads CSVYQYTDTQYF. The DNA for the CDR3 is TGCAGCGTTTATCAATACACAGATACGCAGTATTTT.

This clonotype has ten or more counts. The chain is built from TRBV6-6 and TRBJ2-3, with no clear D. Deletions cut 6 bases from V and 0 bases from J, with 7 bases between. Per the germline V gene, CDR1 is MNHNY and CDR2 is SVGAGI (reference sequence). The CDR3 covers 13 residues. The CDR3 DNA is TGTGCCAGCAGAGATTTGAGCACAGATACGCAGTATTTT. It encodes CASRDLSTDTQYF.

Notes on this clonotype: One end of the junction fails to match germline, which may point to a read error. The chain is built from TRBV4-2 and TRBJ2-5; maybe TRBD2 (5 bases). The CDR3 sequence is 13 residues long. From germline, CDR1 is LGHNA and CDR2 YNFKEQ. CDR3 sequence reads: CASSQDEGEAQYF. The CDR3 nucleotides read TGTGCCAGCAGCCAAGATGAGGGAGAGGCCCAGTACTTC.

This clonotype was counted a few times. This chain links TRBV20-1 with TRBJ2-7; the match to TRBD1 covers 9 bases. The CDR3 runs to 14 residues. The V segment lost 6 bases and the J segment 6 bases; nucleotides outside the gene matches: 12. Germline values: CDR1 DFQATT, CDR2 SNEGSKA (reference sequence). CDR3 bases: TGCAGTGCAACAGCCGGGACAGGGAAAGGCGAGCAGTACTTC. Amino acids: CSATAGTGKGEQYF.

This clonotype was observed a few times. Being one base from a much bigger clone, this may be a read error. V and J are TRBV6-5 and TRBJ1-2; 8 bases fit TRBD1. The CDR3 has 12 amino acids. CDR1 MNHEY and CDR2 SVGAGI come from the germline V gene. The CDR3 DNA is TGTGTCGCAGGGGGCAGAAGCTATGGCTACACCTTC. It codes for CVAGGRSYGYTF.

This sequence joins TRBV4-3 and TRBJ2-1; TRBD2 might be the D (5 bases). Deletions cut 0 bases from V and 8 bases from J, with 14 bases between. The CDR3 loop spans 15 amino acids. The germline CDR1 and CDR2 sequences are LGHNA and YSLEER. The CDR3 loop reads CASSQDLGRVDEQFF. The CDR3 bases are TGCGCCAGCAGCCAAGATCTTGGGAGAGTGGATGAGCAGTTCTTC.

This clonotype has a handful of counts. Here the CDR3 reads CASSPIDPQGYEQFF. The DNA for the CDR3 is TGTGCCAGCTCACCAATCGATCCCCAGGGGTATGAGCAGTTCTTC. The chain uses TRBV18 and TRBJ2-1; D is perhaps TRBD1 (6 bases). The germline gives CDR1 KGHSH, CDR2 LQKENI. The CDR3 is 15 residues long. V lost 2 bases and J 8 bases, leaving 16 bases between the germline ends.

This chain joins TRBV10-3 and TRBJ2-1; TRBD1 agrees at 9 bases. This CDR3 region has 17 residues. Looked up from germline, CDR1 is ENHRY and CDR2 is SYGVKD. V was pared by 0 bases and J by 2 bases, with 5 bases of the junction left unmatched. The CDR3 DNA reads as TGTGCCATCAGTGAGTCGTTAGGGGACAGGGCCTACAATGAGCAGTTCTTC. Translating gives CAISESLGDRAYNEQFF.

This clonotype has only a few counts. The J gene is TRBJ1-2, the V gene TRBV6-6; D gene ambiguous. This CDR3 contains 12 residues. The V gene lost 3 bases and the J gene lost 5 bases, with 7 bases spanning the gap. Looked up from germline, CDR1 is MNHNY and CDR2 is SVGAGI (reference sequence). CDR3 amino acids: CASSYGLYGYTF. The CDR3 region has the DNA TGTGCCAGCAGTTATGGGTTATATGGCTACACCTTC.

This clonotype was detected only a few times. The chain carries TRBV5-1 and TRBJ1-2; tentative D call: TRBD1 (6 bases). CDR1 and CDR2 from the germline V gene are SGHRS and YFSETQ. The CDR3 is made up of 21 amino acids. Trimming took 1 base from V and 7 from J, leaving 35 bases between them. CDR3 residues: CASSLTPYEKHPKTGASGYTF. The CDR3 nucleotides read TGCGCCAGCAGCTTGACACCCTATGAAAAACATCCGAAGACAGGAGCTTCTGGCTACACCTTC.

The chain has TRBV7-2 and TRBJ2-7; 10 bases match TRBD2. The CDR3 contains 16 residues. Germline V lookup: CDR1 SGHTA, CDR2 FQGNSA. V dropped 1 base and J dropped 3; count of bases not matched to a gene: 6. The chain's CDR3 is CASSLEASGSRYEQYF. The DNA of the CDR3 is TGTGCCAGCAGCTTAGAGGCTAGCGGGAGCCGCTACGAGCAGTACTTC.

J is TRBJ1-2 and V is TRBV6-5; D call uncertain. Germline V lookup: CDR1 MNHEY, CDR2 SVGAGI. Trimming stripped 0 bases from V and 5 bases from J, with 10 bases between. The length of the CDR3 is 14 residues. The DNA of the CDR3 is TGTGCCAGCAGTTACTCGGTAGTACAGTATGGCTACACCTTC. It codes for CASSYSVVQYGYTF.

V usage is TRBV5-1 and J usage is TRBJ2-7; 7 nucleotides match TRBD1. The CDR3 consists of 15 residues. Per germline, CDR1 SGHRS and CDR2 YFSETQ. V gave up 0 bases and J gave up 0 bases; unmatched junction bases: 3. The DNA for the CDR3 is TGCGCCAGCAGCTTGGAGGGGACAGCCTCCTACGAGCAGTACTTC. Protein: CASSLEGTASYEQYF.

The rearrangement links TRBV12-3 or TRBV12-4 to TRBJ1-1; D possibly corresponds to TRBD1 (5 bases). Trimming removed 8 bases from V and 5 bases from J, with 21 bases in between. CDR3 length: 15 amino acids. CDR3 in amino acids: CASLPNEGSGTEAFF. The CDR3 bases are TGTGCCAGCCTCCCCAACGAGGGGTCTGGGACTGAAGCTTTCTTT.

J is TRBJ1-1 and V is TRBV7-2; unclear D gene. Germline CDR1 and CDR2: SGHTA and FQGNSA. CDR3 length equals 13 residues. The ends were cut back, 4 bases at V and 10 bases at J, with 16 bases in the middle. CDR3 bases: TGTGCCAGCAGCTCCGTGGGAGGTGGTGGAGCTTTCTTT. Amino acid sequence: CASSSVGGGGAFF.

The V and J genes are TRBV7-2 and TRBJ1-4; D might be TRBD1 (6 bases). V was cut by 3 bases and J by 7 bases, with 12 bases left in between. This CDR3 contains 14 residues. Germline V gene sequence: CDR1 SGHTA, CDR2 FQGNSA. The CDR3 DNA follows: TGTGCCAGCAGCTTGGGGGGCTGGGGTGAAAAACTGTTTTTT. This encodes CASSLGGWGEKLFF. The entire variable domain, with the rest obtained from reference TRBV7-2 and TRBJ1-4, is as follows: GAGVSQSPSNKVTEKGKDVELRCDPISGHTALYWYRQSLGQGLEFLIYFQGNSAPDKSGLPSDRFSAERTGGSVSTLTIQRTQQEDSAVYLCASSLGGWGEKLFFGSGTQLSVL.

The CDR3 reads CASSDPTKGETQYF. The CDR3 coding sequence is TGTGCCAGCAGCGATCCAACAAAGGGAGAGACCCAGTACTTC. The chain employs TRBV7-9 and TRBJ2-5; D gene uncertain. V dropped 5 bases and J dropped 4 bases, with 14 bases sitting between them. The CDR3 totals 14 residues. The germline gives CDR1 SEHNR, CDR2 FQNEAQ (reference sequence).

This chain uses TRBV20-1 with TRBJ1-5; 10 bases agree with TRBD1. This CDR3 contains 15 residues. After removal of 3 bases from V and 3 bases from J, the junction contained 5 bases not matched to a gene. CDR1 is DFQATT and CDR2 is SNEGSKA in the germline V gene (reference sequence). In nucleotides, the CDR3 is TGCAGTGCTAGGGGACAGGGGTGGGACAATCAGCCCCAGCATTTT. As protein: CSARGQGWDNQPQHF.

Comment on this clonotype: The junction differs from germline at one of its ends, possibly a read error. This chain joins TRBV20-1 and TRBJ2-3; D may correspond to TRBD1 or TRBD2 (5 bases each). Germline CDR1 and CDR2: DFQATT and SNEGSKA (reference sequence). The CDR3 runs 15 residues. The CDR3 sequence is CSARGSGGVTDTQYF. CDR3 bases: TGCAGTGCCAGAGGTAGTGGGGGAGTCACAGATACGCAGTATTTT.

V is TRBV20-1 and J is TRBJ2-7; D is perhaps TRBD1 (5 bases). Trimming took 3 bases from V and 2 from J, leaving 11 bases between them. This CDR3 has 13 residues. CDR1 is DFQATT, CDR2 SNEGSKA, per germline (reference sequence). CDR3 coding DNA: TGCAGTGCTAGTGCCCAGGGTCCCTACGAGCAGTACTTC. It encodes CSASAQGPYEQYF.

This clonotype was observed a few times. V and J are TRBV20-1 and TRBJ2-5, with D possibly matching TRBD2 (6 bases). V lost 1 base and J lost 5, with 11 bases in between. Germline V gene lookup returns CDR1 DFQATT and CDR2 SNEGSKA (reference sequence). This CDR3 contains 13 residues. The CDR3 loop is CSARGGDWETQYF. CDR3 nucleotide sequence: TGCAGTGCTAGAGGAGGGGACTGGGAGACCCAGTACTTC.

The chain joins TRBV20-1 to TRBJ2-1, with 11 bases fitting TRBD1. This CDR3 comprises 15 residues. V lost 6 bases and J lost 2; bases outside the gene matches: 6. Germline lookup yields CDR1 DFQATT and CDR2 SNEGSKA (reference sequence). The chain's CDR3 is CSAPGTGGTYNEQFF. The CDR3 nucleotides are TGCAGTGCCCCCGGGACAGGGGGTACCTACAATGAGCAGTTCTTC.